This T cell receptor (beta chain) was identified in a study of identical twins (TCRdb year 2016). Some background on the complete study: The study deep-sequenced TCR alpha and beta repertoires from monozygotic twins, unrelated adults of various ages and cord blood to test whether fetal clonotypes persist. To rule out contamination, replicate twin experiments were performed at different times with different library preparation protocols.

As to this clonotype: Its binding antigen is unknown. Base qualities are not recorded, but no much larger clone differs from it by a single base.

Only healthy Caucasian donors were included. The twin cohort consisted of three pairs of female monozygotic twins, all aged about 18 to 30 years. CD4+ and CD8+ T cell populations were isolated with positive isolation kits from Invitrogen. Overall results and qualifications from the work: The excess sharing between twins in beta out-of-frame sequences was weaker because fewer shared sequences reduced the signal-to-noise ratio. In monozygotic twins, out-of-frame TCR alpha sharing was systematically underestimated by recombination models, although the models agreed with sharing between unrelated individuals. Out-of-frame TCR alpha sequences shared between twins showed an excess of low generation-probability sequences compared with coincidental sharing between unrelated individuals. Abundant cord blood beta clonotypes carried fewer insertions; young adult naive repertoires showed a weaker similar trend, while memory repertoires showed none. Because the same donors could not be followed over many years, the conclusions depended on cross-sectional statistical analysis. Zero-insertion analyses could be partly confounded by invariant T cells such as MAIT and iNKT, though diverse VJ usage argued against such confounding for most clonotypes.

The library was built by means of 5' RACE. The run used an Illumina HiSeq 2000. A universal primer binding site was introduced by template switching, and a unique molecular identifier was present in the final cDNA, enabling accurate counting of TCR cDNA molecules. Specific primers in the conserved constant-segment region were used to synthesize first-strand cDNA for TCR alpha and beta chains. To control for contamination, every cDNA library carried two barcodes: a SMART-Mk sample barcode plus Illumina barcodes. TruSeq adapter sequences, together with Illumina sample barcodes, were added in two successive PCR steps. Sequencing of the TCR alpha and beta cDNA libraries was done on the Illumina HiSeq platform using custom primers. From the authors' description of their analysis: Raw reads were processed with MiGEC to extract unique molecular identifiers, and MiXCR was used to determine CDR3 positions. For each individual, recombination models were inferred using an EM algorithm with the repgenHMM and IGoR tools. The analysis of shared clonotypes was done with the tcR package in R, with sharing normalized by the product of cloneset sizes. Out-of-frame nonproductive sequences were analyzed to study raw recombination free of thymic and clonal selection effects. TCRdb reprocessing: public reads trimmed at Q25 with fastp, clones called with MiXCR, in-frame beta chains kept. Rows matching on CDR3 protein sequence are summarized as one entry with the most common DNA and genes. TCRdb, rather than the study authors, made the V and J calls. The sample table records approximately 220,000 distinct CDR3 sequences; approximately 7.8% of these occur just once. Under 6% of the sample is taken by the ten largest.

From its cysteine to its phenylalanine, the CDR3 spans 17 amino acids. The retained sequence is limited to the CDR3, 51 bases, with the frame set at the first base. V trim: 3 bases; J trim: 3 bases; unmatched bases: 11. CDR1 and CDR2 are drawn from the germline V gene (reference sequence): DFQATT, SNEGSKA. These sequences were also reported in another study, on yellow fever vaccine responses in identical twins. As described in the second report: The T cell response to vaccination in identical twins was reported by the authors to appear partly convergent and partly personalized. In the study, vaccine-responding T cell clones were precisely tracked in identical twins.

The sample consisted of CD8+ T cells sorted from blood. The TCR was taken from a woman between 18 and 30 years old in good health. The sequence joins TRBV20-1 to TRBJ2-1; 10 nucleotides in the junction match TRBD1. The DNA sequence is as follows: TGCAGTGCTAGTGGATCCCCGGGACAGGGGATCTACAATGAGCAGTTCTTC. Its protein reads: CSASGSPGQGIYNEQFF.